The present TCR beta chain was sequenced within a study of blood T cell repertoires in COVID-19. CDR3 size: 14 residues. The germline CDR1 and CDR2 sequences are MNHEY and SMNVEV (reference sequence). The V segment lost 3 bases and the J segment 9 bases; nucleotides outside the gene matches: 3. Original analysis: Estimation of nucleated cell counts was performed using reference gene primer amplification. Clones were read by immunoSEQ multiplex PCR, and TCRdb kept only the in-frame ones, dropping some. D and trimming were read from the DNA, whereas the V and J calls and clone size are those reported in that table. The sample has under 45,000 clones, around 85% seen once; the top ten hold around 14%.

This rearrangement joins TRBV27 to TRBJ1-6, with 9 bases matching TRBD1. The TCR originated in a human donor in a cohort sampled during active COVID-19. The sequenced sample was peripheral blood. The CDR3 region is CASSFRTGVSPLHF. The CDR3 DNA follows: TGTGCCAGCAGTTTCCGGACAGGGGTTTCACCCCTCCACTTT.